This TCR beta chain appears in the sequencing data of a study of patients and donors after allogeneic stem cell transplantation. TCRdb re-derived calls from the RT-PCR reads in MiXCR, one entry per CDR3 protein. The sample includes 70,000 to 85,000 distinct CDR3 sequences, less than 30% of them seen just once. This clonotype has just a few counts. This TCR came from a human donor who was either an allogeneic HSCT recipient or a stem cell or donor lymphocyte infusion donor (not recorded which). It is not recorded whose cells these are; they may come from a transplant donor. The sequencing input was blood, either unsorted or a sorted T cell fraction (not recorded which).

CDR3 nucleotide sequence: TGTGCCAGCAGCCCAGTGGTGGGACACACAGATACGCAGTATTTT. This sequence encodes CASSPVVGHTDTQYF. The rearrangement uses TRBV7-9 and TRBJ2-3, with D perhaps TRBD1 (6 bases). V was clipped by 5 bases and J by 2 bases, with 14 bases between them. The CDR3 spans 15 residues. Germline V lookup: CDR1 SEHNR, CDR2 FQNEAQ (reference sequence).